The subject of this entry is one TCR beta chain. The data stem from a study of T cell repertoires in cytomegalovirus infection. TCRdb reanalysed the reads using MiXCR and keeps one entry per CDR3 protein. The data contain roughly 230,000 distinct CDR3 sequences, more than 9% of them singletons. The CDR3 has 16 residues. Germline assignment: CDR1 SGHRS and CDR2 YFSETQ. The junction had 6 bases not matched to a gene; V was cut back by 0 bases and J by 6 bases. The TCR was taken from a human donor in good health (CMV status not recorded). Some clones in this sample may be carry-over from other donors' samples. What was sequenced was PBMCs. The chain recombines TRBV5-1 with TRBJ2-3, with TRBD2 identical over 11 bases. The CDR3 is CASSLGLAGGVDTQYF. The DNA of the CDR3 is TGCGCCAGCAGCTTGGGGCTAGCGGGAGGAGTGGATACGCAGTATTTT.